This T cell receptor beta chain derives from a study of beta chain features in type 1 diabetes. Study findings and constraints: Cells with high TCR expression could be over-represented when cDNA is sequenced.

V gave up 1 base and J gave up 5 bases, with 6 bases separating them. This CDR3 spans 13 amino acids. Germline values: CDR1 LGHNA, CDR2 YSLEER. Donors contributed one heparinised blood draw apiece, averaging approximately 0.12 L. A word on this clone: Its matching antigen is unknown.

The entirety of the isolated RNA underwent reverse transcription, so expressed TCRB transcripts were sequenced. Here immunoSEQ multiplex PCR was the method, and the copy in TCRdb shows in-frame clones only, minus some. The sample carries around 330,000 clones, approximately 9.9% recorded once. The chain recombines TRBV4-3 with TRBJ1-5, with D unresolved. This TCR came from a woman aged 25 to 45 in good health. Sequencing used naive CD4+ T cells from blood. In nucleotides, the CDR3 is TGCGCCAGCAGCCAAGGGTTAGATCAGCCCCAGCATTTT. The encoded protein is CASSQGLDQPQHF.